This T cell receptor (beta chain) came from a study of blood T cells in healthy people across ages. V was pared by 6 bases and J by 3 bases, with 8 bases of the junction left unmatched. Germline V gene sequence: CDR1 MDHEN, CDR2 SYDVKM. The CDR3 is made up of 15 amino acids. Together with a sample-barcoded 5' primer, a J-beta primer mix was included in a second PCR lasting roughly 6 to 12 cycles. From the 5' RACE reads, TCRdb called clonotypes with MiXCR, one entry per CDR3 protein. The table lists 800,000 to 950,000 distinct CDR3 sequences, about 29% of them singletons. The data were also submitted as part of a second study, on T cells of mothers and their children.

V and J are TRBV28 and TRBJ2-1, with 7 bases fitting TRBD1. Input material: blood. The receptor's source is a woman in her thirties or forties in good health. Here the CDR3 reads CASRRQGQHYNEQFF. DNA for the CDR3: TGTGCCAGCAGGAGACAGGGACAACACTACAATGAGCAGTTCTTC.